The 21 T cell receptor beta chains presented below share a single source sample, sequenced in a study of glioma-infiltrating T cells after dendritic cell vaccination. TCRdb's table, derived via immunoSEQ multiplex PCR, lists solely in-frame clones and lacks some. The sample shows about 90,000 clones, around 85% of them seen only once. The sequenced sample was blood, obtained before dendritic cell vaccination. These receptors were obtained from a human donor with glioblastoma.

J is TRBJ2-3 and V is TRBV7-2, with 10 nucleotides matching TRBD2. V lost 2 bases to trimming and J lost 2 bases; unmatched junction nucleotides: 4. Germline CDR1 is SGHTA and CDR2 is FQGNSA. The CDR3 contains 16 residues. The CDR3 DNA is TGTGCCAGCAGCTTAAACCTAGCGGGAGACACAGATACGCAGTATTTT. Translation: CASSLNLAGDTDTQYF.

This chain joins TRBV5-1 and TRBJ2-1; TRBD2 is a possible D gene (5 bases). CDR1 and CDR2 (germline): SGHRS, YFSETQ. Trimming left V 2 bases short and J 9 bases short, with 15 bases between. The CDR3 is made up of 14 amino acids. In DNA, the CDR3 is TGCGCCAGCAGCTTCGGGATGCACGGAGGTGAGCAGTTCTTC. This encodes CASSFGMHGGEQFF.

The rearrangement uses TRBV2 and TRBJ1-2; 10 positions agree with TRBD1. This CDR3 region has 15 residues. Germline CDR1 is SNHLY and CDR2 is FYNNEI. V was pared by 1 base and J by 4 bases, with 3 bases of the junction left unmatched. The CDR3 is CASSEVTGGVYGYTF. For the CDR3, the DNA is TGTGCCAGCAGTGAAGTGACAGGGGGCGTCTATGGCTACACCTTC. Looking up the rest from reference TRBV2 and TRBJ1-2 gives the full variable domain: EPEVTQTPSHQVTQMGQEVILRCVPISNHLYFYWYRQILGQKVEFLVSFYNNEISEKSEIFDDQFSVERPDGSNFTLKIRSTKLEDSAMYFCASSEVTGGVYGYTFGSGTRLTVV.

The chain uses TRBV6-5 and TRBJ2-7; D is possibly TRBD1 (6 bases). V lost 6 bases and J lost 2, with 17 bases in between. The CDR3 is 15 residues long. Germline assignment: CDR1 MNHEY and CDR2 SVGAGI. In DNA form, the CDR3 reads TGTGCCAGCAGATTACAGGGAAGAGGCCCCTACGAGCAGTACTTC. Its protein product is CASRLQGRGPYEQYF.

The rearrangement uses TRBV29-1 and TRBJ2-1; D gene unclear. Between the trimmed V and J ends, which lost 1 base and 9 bases, there was a span of 16 bases. The CDR3 runs to 14 residues. Per germline, CDR1 SQVTM and CDR2 ANQGSEA. Written as DNA, the CDR3 is TGCAGCGTTGAAGGCGACACCTTCACCCTTGAGCAGTTCTTC. It specifies CSVEGDTFTLEQFF.

This chain uses TRBV7-9 with TRBJ2-7; the D gene is possibly TRBD1 (6 bases). Germline CDR1 is SEHNR and CDR2 is FQNEAQ (reference sequence). The CDR3 runs to 17 residues. V gave up 5 bases and J gave up 7 bases, with 27 bases separating them. CDR3 bases: TGTGCCAGCAGCCAAAGACCTCACCGGGACACGGGCTGGGAGCAGTACTTC. This encodes CASSQRPHRDTGWEQYF.

The rearrangement joins TRBV7-2 to TRBJ2-1; TRBD1 aligns across 7 bases. The CDR3 is 12 residues long. Germline trimming cut 5 bases from V and 9 bases from J; bases unmatched to any gene: 4. The germline gives CDR1 SGHTA, CDR2 FQGNSA. The CDR3 DNA reads as TGTGCCAGCAGCCTTAACAGGGGTGAGCAGTTCTTC. Its protein is CASSLNRGEQFF.

The chain combines TRBV6-5 with TRBJ1-5; TRBD1 agrees at 9 bases. V trimming: 8 bases; J trimming: 5 bases; junction bases outside the gene matches: 4. The CDR3 spans 13 residues. The V gene's germline CDR1 is MNHEY and CDR2 SVGAGI. CDR3 coding DNA: TGTGCCAGCCAAGGGACAGGGCATCAGCCCCAGCATTTT. Translation: CASQGTGHQPQHF.

The V call is TRBV6-1, the J call TRBJ2-5; D might be TRBD1 (6 bases). The assigned J gene may be wrong: the sequence end matches TRBJ2-7 better. CDR1 and CDR2 (germline): MNHNS, SASEGT. The CDR3 runs to 14 residues. CDR3 sequence (DNA): TGTGCCAGCAGTAGGGGACACATCTCCTACGAGCAGTACTTC. This gives the protein CASSRGHISYEQYF.

A few counts support this clone. This sequence joins TRBV7-3 and TRBJ2-1; D remains ambiguous. V was pared by 4 bases and J by 8 bases, with 9 bases between. This CDR3 contains 12 residues. Germline V gives CDR1 SGHTA, CDR2 FQGTGA. The CDR3 spells CASSSSSDEQFF. The CDR3 DNA is TGTGCCAGCAGCTCCTCCTCGGATGAGCAGTTCTTC.

J is TRBJ2-5 and V is TRBV5-1, with a weak D call TRBD2 (6 bases). The CDR3 spans 14 residues. Germline V gives CDR1 SGHRS, CDR2 YFSETQ. V lost 1 base and J lost 5, with 12 bases in between. The CDR3 DNA reads as TGCGCCAGCAGCTTGTTGCGGGACGGTGAGACCCAGTACTTC. It codes for CASSLLRDGETQYF.

The rearrangement joins TRBV5-1 to TRBJ2-3; the match to TRBD2 covers 7 bases. V was pared by 3 bases and J by 2 bases, with 6 bases of the junction left unmatched. The CDR3 is 15 residues long. The germline CDR1 and CDR2 sequences are SGHRS and YFSETQ. CDR3: CASSSLGGFTDTQYF. The CDR3 DNA follows: TGCGCCAGCAGCTCCCTCGGGGGGTTCACAGATACGCAGTATTTT. The complete variable domain, with remaining parts taken from reference TRBV5-1 and TRBJ2-3, reads KAGVTQTPRYLIKTRGQQVTLSCSPISGHRSVSWYQQTPGQGLQFLFEYFSETQRNKGNFPGRFSGRQFSNSRSEMNVSTLELGDSALYLCASSSLGGFTDTQYFGPGTRLTVL.

The chain employs TRBV7-2 and TRBJ2-5, with 10 bases lining up with TRBD2. In germline, CDR1 is SGHTA, CDR2 FQGNSA. With V trimmed by 1 base and J by 9 bases, 14 bases remained unmatched. The CDR3 runs to 17 residues. CDR3 nucleotide sequence: TGTGCCAGCAGCTTAGATAGTCTAGCGGGGGATAAGAGACCCCAGTACTTC. This encodes CASSLDSLAGDKRPQYF.

The rearrangement joins TRBV29-1 to TRBJ1-6; 10 bases map to TRBD1. Germline CDR1 is SQVTM and CDR2 is ANQGSEA. CDR3 size: 16 residues. With V trimmed by 6 bases and J by 6 bases, 11 bases remained unmatched. CDR3 nucleotides: TGCAGCGTCGTTTACGCCGGGACAGGGGTTAATTCACCCCTCCACTTT. Its protein is CSVVYAGTGVNSPLHF.

The chain links TRBV7-9 to TRBJ2-2; the D gene is possibly TRBD2 (5 bases). V was shortened by 3 bases and J by 3 bases, with 17 bases between the two germline ends. CDR1 SEHNR and CDR2 FQNEAQ come from the germline V gene (reference sequence). This CDR3 has 17 residues. CDR3 sequence (DNA): TGTGCCAGCAGCTTCGGGAAGGGTCGGCCTTACACCGGGGAGCTGTTTTTT. Protein product: CASSFGKGRPYTGELFF.

The V call is TRBV13, the J call TRBJ2-3, with TRBD1 identical over 7 bases. Germline values: CDR1 PRHDT, CDR2 FYEKMQ (reference sequence). CDR3 length: 12 residues. Unmatched junction bases numbered 12, after V lost 6 bases and J lost 15 bases. The CDR3 coding sequence is TGTGCCAGCAGAATGGACAGGAGTTTACCCTATTTT. Its protein product is CASRMDRSLPYF.

The CDR3 region has the DNA TGTGCCAGTAGTCATATGGACAGCGCCTATGAAAAACTGTTTTTT. Residues: CASSHMDSAYEKLFF. The chain couples TRBV19 to TRBJ1-4; possible D gene TRBD1, 6 bases. Looked up from germline, CDR1 is LNHDA and CDR2 is SQIVND (reference sequence). CDR3 size: 15 residues. V was shortened by 5 bases and J by 6 bases, with 16 bases between the two germline ends.

Comment on this clone: Germline is not matched at one junction end, which may reflect a read error. The rearrangement joins TRBV7-7 to TRBJ2-5, with TRBD1 matching 8 bases. CDR1 and CDR2 (germline): SSHAT, FNYEAQ (reference sequence). This CDR3 is built from 14 residues. CDR3 coding DNA: TGTGCTAGCAGCCCCGGGACAGGAGAAGAGACCCAGTACTTC. Its protein is CASSPGTGEETQYF.

This clone showed up just once. The junction does not match germline at one end; this may be a read error. The chain uses TRBV6-1 and TRBJ2-7; D call uncertain. The CDR3 runs to 10 residues. Germline V CDR1 and CDR2: MNHNS, SASEGT. Here the CDR3 reads CASSEAESRF. As DNA, the CDR3 is TGTGCCAGCAGTGAAGCAGAATCGCGCTTC.

The chain combines TRBV5-1 with TRBJ2-1, with 7 bases that match TRBD1. CDR1 SGHRS and CDR2 YFSETQ come from the germline V gene. The CDR3 runs to 15 residues. With V trimmed by 1 base and J by 5 bases, 6 bases remained unmatched. CDR3 sequence: CASSLWGTVNNEQFF. CDR3 DNA sequence: TGCGCCAGCAGCTTGTGGGGGACAGTAAACAATGAGCAGTTCTTC.

This clone was recorded only once. V and J are TRBV2 and TRBJ1-2, with a possible D match to TRBD1 (6 bases). Germline CDR1 reads SNHLY; CDR2 reads FYNNEI. V gave up 6 bases and J gave up 4 bases, with 18 bases separating them. This CDR3 has 15 amino acids. The CDR3 loop reads CASSLSLEGVYGYTF. Written as DNA, the CDR3 is TGTGCCAGCAGCTTAAGCCTAGAGGGGGTCTATGGCTACACCTTC.